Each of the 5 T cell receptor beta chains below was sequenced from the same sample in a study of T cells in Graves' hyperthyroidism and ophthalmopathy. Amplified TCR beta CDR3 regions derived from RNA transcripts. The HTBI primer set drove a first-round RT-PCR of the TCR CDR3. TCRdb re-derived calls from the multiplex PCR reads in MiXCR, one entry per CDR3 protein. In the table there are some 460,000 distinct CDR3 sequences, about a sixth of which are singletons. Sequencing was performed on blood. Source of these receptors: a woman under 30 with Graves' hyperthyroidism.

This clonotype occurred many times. CDR3 region: CSASHETGFGEKLFF. The CDR3 DNA follows: TGCAGTGCTAGTCACGAGACAGGTTTCGGGGAAAAACTGTTTTTT. The chain has TRBV20-1 and TRBJ1-4, with D perhaps TRBD1 (6 bases). The ends were cut back, 3 bases at V and 8 bases at J, with 19 bases in the middle. CDR1 is DFQATT and CDR2 is SNEGSKA in the germline V gene (reference sequence). CDR3 size: 15 residues.

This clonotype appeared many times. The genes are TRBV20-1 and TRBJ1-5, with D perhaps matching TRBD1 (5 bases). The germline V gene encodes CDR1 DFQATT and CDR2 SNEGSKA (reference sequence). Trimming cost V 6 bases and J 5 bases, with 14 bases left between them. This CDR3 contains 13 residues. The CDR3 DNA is TGCAGTGCGGGGGGGGAGAAGGATCAGCCCCAGCATTTT. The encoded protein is CSAGGEKDQPQHF.

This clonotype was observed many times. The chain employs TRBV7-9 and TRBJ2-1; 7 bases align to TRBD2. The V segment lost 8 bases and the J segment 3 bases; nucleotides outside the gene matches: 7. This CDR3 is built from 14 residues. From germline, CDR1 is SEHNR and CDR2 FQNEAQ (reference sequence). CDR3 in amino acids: CASRASGLYNEQFF. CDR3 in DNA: TGTGCCAGCCGTGCTAGCGGACTCTACAATGAGCAGTTCTTC.

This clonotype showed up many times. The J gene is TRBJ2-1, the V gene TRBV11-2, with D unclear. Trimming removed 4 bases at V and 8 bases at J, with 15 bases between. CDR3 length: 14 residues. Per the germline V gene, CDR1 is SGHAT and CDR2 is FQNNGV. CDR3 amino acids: CASSSVSGRHEQFF. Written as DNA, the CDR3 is TGTGCCAGCAGCTCGGTTAGTGGGCGACATGAGCAGTTCTTC.

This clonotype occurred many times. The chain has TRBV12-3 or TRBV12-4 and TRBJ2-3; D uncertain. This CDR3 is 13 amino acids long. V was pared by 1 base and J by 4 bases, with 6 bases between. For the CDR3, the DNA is TGTGCCAGCAGTTTAGAGGACCCAGATACGCAGTATTTT. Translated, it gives CASSLEDPDTQYF.